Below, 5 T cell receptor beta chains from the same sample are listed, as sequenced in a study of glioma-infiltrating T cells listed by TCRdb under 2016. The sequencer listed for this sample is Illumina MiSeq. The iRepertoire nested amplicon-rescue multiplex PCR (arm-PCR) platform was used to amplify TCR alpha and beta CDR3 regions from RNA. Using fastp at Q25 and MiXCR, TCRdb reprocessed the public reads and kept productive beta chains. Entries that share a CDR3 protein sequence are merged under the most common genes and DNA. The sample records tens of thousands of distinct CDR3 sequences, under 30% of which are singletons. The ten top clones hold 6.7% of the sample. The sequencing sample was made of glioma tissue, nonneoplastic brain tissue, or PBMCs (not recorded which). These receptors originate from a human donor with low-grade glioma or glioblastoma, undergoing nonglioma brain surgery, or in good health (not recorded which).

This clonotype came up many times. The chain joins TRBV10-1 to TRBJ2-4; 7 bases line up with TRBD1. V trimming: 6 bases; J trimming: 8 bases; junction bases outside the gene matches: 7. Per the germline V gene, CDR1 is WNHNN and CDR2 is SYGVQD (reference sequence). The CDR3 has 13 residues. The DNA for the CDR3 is TGCGCCAGCAGCTTATATACAGGGGACATTCAGTACTTC. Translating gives CASSLYTGDIQYF.

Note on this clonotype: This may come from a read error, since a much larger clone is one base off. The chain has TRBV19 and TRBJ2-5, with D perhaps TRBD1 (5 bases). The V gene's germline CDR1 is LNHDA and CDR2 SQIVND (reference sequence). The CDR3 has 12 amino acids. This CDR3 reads CASSGAREAQYF. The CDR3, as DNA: TGTGCCAGTAGTGGGGCCCGAGAGGCCCAGTACTTC.

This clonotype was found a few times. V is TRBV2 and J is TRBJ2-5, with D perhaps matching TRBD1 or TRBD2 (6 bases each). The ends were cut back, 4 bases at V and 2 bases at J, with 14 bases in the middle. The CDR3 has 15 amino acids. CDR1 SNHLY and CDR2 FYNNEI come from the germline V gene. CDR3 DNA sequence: TGTGCCAGCAGTGCCCGGGGGACACATCAAGAGACCCAGTACTTC. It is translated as CASSARGTHQETQYF.

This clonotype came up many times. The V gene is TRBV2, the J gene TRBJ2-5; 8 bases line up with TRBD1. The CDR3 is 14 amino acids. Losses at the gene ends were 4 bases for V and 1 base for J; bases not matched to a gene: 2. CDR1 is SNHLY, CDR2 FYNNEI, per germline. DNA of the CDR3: TGTGCCAGCAGTGGACAGGGGTTCCAAGAGACCCAGTACTTC. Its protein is CASSGQGFQETQYF.

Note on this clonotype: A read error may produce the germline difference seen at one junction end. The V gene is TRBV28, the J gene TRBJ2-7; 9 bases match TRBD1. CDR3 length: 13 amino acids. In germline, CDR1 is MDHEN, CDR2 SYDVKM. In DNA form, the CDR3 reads TGTGCCAGCAGGTCACAGGGGGCGGGCGAGCATTACTTC. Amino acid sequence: CASRSQGAGEHYF.